Given below is one T cell receptor beta chain in context. Some clones are missing from TCRdb's copy, which holds only in-frame ones; the method was immunoSEQ multiplex PCR. The sample carries under 350,000 clones, about 89% recorded once. These data come from a study of blood T cell repertoires in COVID-19. Study at large: The samples span acute and convalescent COVID-19 from the United States, Italy and Spain. T cells, B-cell-depleted T cells, or PBMCs supplied cDNA or gDNA.

The germline V gene encodes CDR1 SGHTA and CDR2 FQGNSA. The CDR3 contains 15 residues. V gave up 4 bases and J gave up 5 bases; unmatched junction bases: 7. V is TRBV7-2 and J is TRBJ2-3; 9 nucleotides line up with TRBD2. This receptor was obtained from a middle-aged man with acute or convalescent COVID-19. The material sequenced was peripheral blood. CDR3 sequence: CASSSGLAFLDTQYF. The CDR3 nucleotides are TGTGCCAGCAGCTCGGGACTAGCCTTCTTAGATACGCAGTATTTT. The full variable domain, completed using reference TRBV7-2 and TRBJ2-3, is GAGVSQSPSNKVTEKGKDVELRCDPISGHTALYWYRQSLGQGLEFLIYFQGNSAPDKSGLPSDRFSAERTGGSVSTLTIQRTQQEDSAVYLCASSSGLAFLDTQYFGPGTRLTVL.